Below, 17 T cell receptor beta chains from the same sample are listed, as sequenced in a study of T-cell reconstitution after alpha-beta-depleted transplantation in children. TCRbeta library preparation incorporated unique molecular identifiers. MiXCR, applied by TCRdb to the PCR reads, yields one record per CDR3 protein. This sample has around 700,000 distinct CDR3 sequences, with about an eighth found just once. The source material was PBMCs, sampled before TCRalphabeta/CD19-depleted stem cell transplant. Source of these receptors: a girl aged 2 to 9 with congenital amegakaryocytic thrombocytopenia, due to receive a stem cell transplant.

The CDR3 nucleotides read TGCAGTGCTAGAGCAAATAGAAACCAAGAGACCCAGTACTTC. Translated, it gives CSARANRNQETQYF. The chain links TRBV20-1 to TRBJ2-5; D unresolved. The V end was cut by 1 base, the J end by 0 bases, with 9 bases between. This CDR3 comprises 14 residues. Germline V gene lookup returns CDR1 DFQATT and CDR2 SNEGSKA (reference sequence).

As concerns this clonotype: A much larger clone differs by one base, so this may be a read error. Since no conserved phenylalanine or tryptophan closes the CDR3, a read error is the likely cause. The rearrangement joins TRBV7-2 to TRBJ2-3; possible D gene TRBD2, 5 bases. The CDR3 runs 15 residues. Germline V CDR1 and CDR2: SGHTA, FQGNSA. V was clipped by 0 bases and J by 1 base, with 8 bases between them. CDR3 in DNA: TGTGCCAGCAGCTTAGCGGGAGTCCGCACAGATACGCAGTATTCT. Translated, it gives CASSLAGVRTDTQYS.

This clonotype was seen a handful of times. The chain joins TRBV6-1 to TRBJ2-7, with 11 bases lining up with TRBD1. After removal of 6 bases from V and 0 bases from J, the junction contained 1 base not matched to a gene. The CDR3 spans 14 residues. The germline V gene has CDR1 MNHNS and CDR2 SASEGT. CDR3 region: CASRGQGGSYEQYF. The CDR3 DNA sequence: TGTGCCAGCAGGGGACAGGGGGGCTCCTACGAGCAGTACTTC.

The chain combines TRBV5-1 with TRBJ2-4; 7 nucleotides match TRBD2. The CDR3 has 14 residues. CDR1 and CDR2 from the germline V gene are SGHRS and YFSETQ. V lost 4 bases and J lost 5; bases outside the gene matches: 6. CDR3 coding DNA: TGCGCCAGCAGCGTTTCGGCGGGAGAAAACATTCAGTACTTC. It specifies CASSVSAGENIQYF.

The genes are TRBV27 and TRBJ2-7; D is possibly TRBD1 (5 bases). The germline CDR1 and CDR2 sequences are MNHEY and SMNVEV (reference sequence). Trimming removed 8 bases at V and 0 bases at J, with 17 bases between. The CDR3 has 15 residues. Written as DNA, the CDR3 is TGTGCCAGCCAGGGTTACCAGGGATTCTCCTACGAGCAGTACTTC. This encodes CASQGYQGFSYEQYF.

This clonotype occurred many times. The chain recombines TRBV20-1 with TRBJ2-7; 14 bases line up with TRBD2. The J segment lost 6 bases and the V segment lost 5 bases, leaving 6 bases of the junction unmatched. In germline, CDR1 is DFQATT, CDR2 SNEGSKA (reference sequence). The CDR3 sequence is 14 residues long. As DNA, the CDR3 is TGCAGTGCTGGGACTAGCGGGAGAGCCCTCGAGCAGTACTTC. Translated: CSAGTSGRALEQYF.

This clonotype was observed a handful of times. The chain has TRBV20-1 and TRBJ2-5, with 13 bases fitting TRBD2. This CDR3 comprises 17 residues. Germline CDR1 reads DFQATT; CDR2 reads SNEGSKA (reference sequence). The V segment lost 5 bases and the J segment 5 bases; nucleotides outside the gene matches: 14. This CDR3 is CSAQGSGTSGMLETQYF. The CDR3 DNA is TGCAGTGCTCAGGGTTCGGGGACTAGCGGGATGTTGGAGACCCAGTACTTC.

This clonotype was observed a handful of times. The chain couples TRBV5-1 to TRBJ2-5; 8 positions match TRBD2. CDR3 length: 16 residues. V was pared by 4 bases and J by 0 bases, with 8 bases of the junction left unmatched. Germline-derived CDR1 and CDR2 are SGHRS and YFSETQ. This chain's CDR3 is CASSPIVAGNQETQYF. CDR3 nucleotide sequence: TGCGCCAGCAGCCCCATAGTAGCGGGGAACCAAGAGACCCAGTACTTC.

This clonotype was counted many times. The rearrangement uses TRBV7-2 and TRBJ2-7; perhaps TRBD2 as D (5 bases). The CDR3 length is 16 residues. Germline values: CDR1 SGHTA, CDR2 FQGNSA. Trimming took 7 bases from V and 1 from J, leaving 20 bases between them. The CDR3 bases are TGTGCCAGCACCTTTAGTGGCGGGCCAAATTCCTACGAGCAGTACTTC. The encoded protein is CASTFSGGPNSYEQYF.

The V gene is TRBV4-1, the J gene TRBJ2-5, with a tentative D call TRBD2 (5 bases). This CDR3 contains 13 residues. V lost 4 bases and J 5 bases, leaving 11 bases between the germline ends. From germline, CDR1 is MGHRA and CDR2 YSYEKL. The CDR3 nucleotides are TGCGCCAGCAGCCTCACGTGGGAGGAGACCCAGTACTTC. Amino acids: CASSLTWEETQYF.

The chain couples TRBV7-6 to TRBJ2-7; TRBD2 aligns across 15 bases. This CDR3 is 18 amino acids long. Trimming at V came to 6 bases and at J to 2 bases, leaving 11 bases not matched to a gene. The germline CDR1 and CDR2 sequences are SGHVS and FNYEAQ. The DNA for the CDR3 is TGTGCCAGCAGTCCGGGACTAGCGGGAGGCGACGACACCTACGAGCAGTACTTC. Residues: CASSPGLAGGDDTYEQYF.

This clonotype was observed a few times. This chain links TRBV28 with TRBJ1-4, with unresolved D. Trimming removed 7 bases at V and 5 bases at J, with 14 bases between. This CDR3 has 14 residues. Per the germline V gene, CDR1 is MDHEN and CDR2 is SYDVKM. The CDR3 here is CASTLGSRNEKLFF. The DNA of the CDR3 is TGTGCCAGCACGTTGGGTTCGAGGAATGAAAAACTGTTTTTT.

The table lists this clonotype with a few counts. The chain links TRBV9 to TRBJ2-7, with D unresolved. The germline CDR1 and CDR2 sequences are SGDLS and YYNGEE. The V end lost 0 bases, the J end lost 7 bases, and 14 bases lay between the germline ends. This CDR3 has 14 amino acids. The CDR3 DNA is TGTGCCAGCAGCGTAGGGCAGGTAATGGAGGAGCAGTACTTC. Translating gives CASSVGQVMEEQYF. The full variable domain, with the rest looked up from reference TRBV9 and TRBJ2-7, is DSGVTQTPKHLITATGQRVTLRCSPRSGDLSVYWYQQSLDQGLQFLIQYYNGEERAKGNILERFSAQQFPDLHSELNLSSLELGDSALYFCASSVGQVMEEQYFGPGTRLTVT.

This clonotype was seen many times. The chain uses TRBV20-1 and TRBJ2-4; the D gene is possibly TRBD2 (5 bases). Germline loops: CDR1 DFQATT, CDR2 SNEGSKA (reference sequence). The CDR3 has 13 amino acids. V dropped 3 bases and J dropped 1 base, with 7 bases sitting between them. This CDR3 is CSASEGAKNIQYF. The CDR3 DNA reads as TGCAGTGCTAGTGAGGGTGCCAAAAACATTCAGTACTTC.

Ten or more counts support this clonotype. This chain links TRBV29-1 with TRBJ2-1, with D perhaps TRBD1 (5 bases). CDR1 is SQVTM and CDR2 is ANQGSEA in the germline V gene. The CDR3 runs 15 residues. The V gene lost 0 bases and the J gene lost 8 bases, with 17 bases spanning the gap. CDR3 loop: CSVEDPLGFRDEQFF. CDR3 in DNA: TGCAGCGTTGAAGATCCCCTCGGGTTCAGGGATGAGCAGTTCTTC.

This clonotype was counted a few times. The V gene is TRBV7-9, the J gene TRBJ2-7; no definite D call. Germline assignment: CDR1 SEHNR and CDR2 FQNEAQ (reference sequence). The CDR3 length is 14 residues. The V end was cut by 0 bases, the J end by 4 bases, with 10 bases between. Written as DNA, the CDR3 is TGTGCCAGCAGCTTAGCGGTCCGGTCTTACGAGCAGTACTTC. As protein: CASSLAVRSYEQYF. The full variable domain, in which reference TRBV7-9 and TRBJ2-7 provide the parts outside the CDR3, is DTGVSQNPRHKITKRGQNVTFRCDPISEHNRLYWYRQTLGQGPEFLTYFQNEAQLEKSRLLSDRFSAERPKGSFSTLEIQRTEQGDSAMYLCASSLAVRSYEQYFGPGTRLTVT.

The V gene is TRBV24-1, the J gene TRBJ1-2; D is undetermined. The CDR3 covers 11 residues. The V end lost 4 bases, the J end lost 12 bases, and 11 bases lay between the germline ends. The germline V gene encodes CDR1 KGHDR and CDR2 SFDVKD. This CDR3 is CATSEDWRDTF. CDR3 coding DNA: TGTGCCACCAGTGAAGACTGGAGGGACACCTTC.